This TCR beta chain originates from a study of T cell responses to AZD1222 COVID-19 vaccine. Study background: Timing groups of about 4 and about 12 weeks for second doses were pooled.

Turning to this clone: Its antigen is as yet unknown.

General study results and limits: In a largely white British group with more females than males, clonal diversity was possibly underestimated. Samples come after the peak T cell response, not at day 14.

Sequencing used immunoSEQ multiplex PCR; TCRdb keeps in-frame clones, though not all of them. Here the sample spans some 120,000 clones, 75% to 95% being singletons. V was cut by 7 bases and J by 2 bases, with 12 bases left in between. CDR1 and CDR2 from the germline V gene are SNHLY and FYNNEI. This CDR3 region has 13 residues. The specimen comprised peripheral blood, sampled on day 0 of AZD1222 vaccination. The source of this sequence is an adult in good health. J is TRBJ2-7 and V is TRBV2; unclear D gene. This chain's CDR3 is CASNLRQAYEQYF. CDR3 DNA: TGTGCCAGCAACCTACGACAAGCCTACGAGCAGTACTTC. The full variable domain, rest sourced from reference TRBV2 and TRBJ2-7, is EPEVTQTPSHQVTQMGQEVILRCVPISNHLYFYWYRQILGQKVEFLVSFYNNEISEKSEIFDDQFSVERPDGSNFTLKIRSTKLEDSAMYFCASNLRQAYEQYFGPGTRLTVT.